This T cell receptor (beta chain) was retrieved from a study of T cells in Graves' hyperthyroidism and ophthalmopathy. Amplified regions were TCR beta CDR3 sequences from RNA transcripts. When the TCR CDR3 underwent first-round RT-PCR, the HTBI primer set was used. TCRdb passed the multiplex PCR reads through MiXCR, listing each CDR3 protein once. The data hold hundreds of thousands of distinct CDR3 sequences, with 35% observed a single time. This clonotype showed up many times. This CDR3 is 13 amino acids long. Trimming cost V 6 bases and J 3 bases, with 9 bases left between them. Germline CDR1 reads MNHEY; CDR2 reads SVGAGI.

The sequenced sample was blood. The origin of this receptor is a woman aged 35 to 49 with Graves' hyperthyroidism. The J gene is TRBJ1-5, the V gene TRBV6-5; possible D gene TRBD1, 5 bases. CDR3 sequence: CASSDSFNQPQHF. CDR3 sequence (DNA): TGTGCCAGCAGCGACAGCTTCAATCAGCCCCAGCATTTT.